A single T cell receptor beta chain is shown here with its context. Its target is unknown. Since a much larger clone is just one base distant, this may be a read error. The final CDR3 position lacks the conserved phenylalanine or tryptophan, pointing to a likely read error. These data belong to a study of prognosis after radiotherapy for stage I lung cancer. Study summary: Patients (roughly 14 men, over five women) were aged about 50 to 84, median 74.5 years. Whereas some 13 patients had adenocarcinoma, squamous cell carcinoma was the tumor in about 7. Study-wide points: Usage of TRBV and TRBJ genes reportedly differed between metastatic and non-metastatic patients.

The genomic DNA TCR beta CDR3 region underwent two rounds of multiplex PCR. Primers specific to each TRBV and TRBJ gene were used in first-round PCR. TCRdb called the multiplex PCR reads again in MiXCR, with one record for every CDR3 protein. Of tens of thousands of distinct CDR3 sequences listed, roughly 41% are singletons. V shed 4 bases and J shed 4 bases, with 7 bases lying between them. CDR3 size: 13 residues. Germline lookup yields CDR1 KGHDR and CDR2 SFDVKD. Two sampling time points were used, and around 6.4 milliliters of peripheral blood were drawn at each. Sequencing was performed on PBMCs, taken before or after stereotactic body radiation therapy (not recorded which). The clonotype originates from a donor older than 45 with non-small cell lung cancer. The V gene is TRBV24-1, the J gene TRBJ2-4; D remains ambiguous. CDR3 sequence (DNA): TGTGCCACCAGTGACCCCAATAAAAACATTCAGTACTTA. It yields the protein CATSDPNKNIQYL.